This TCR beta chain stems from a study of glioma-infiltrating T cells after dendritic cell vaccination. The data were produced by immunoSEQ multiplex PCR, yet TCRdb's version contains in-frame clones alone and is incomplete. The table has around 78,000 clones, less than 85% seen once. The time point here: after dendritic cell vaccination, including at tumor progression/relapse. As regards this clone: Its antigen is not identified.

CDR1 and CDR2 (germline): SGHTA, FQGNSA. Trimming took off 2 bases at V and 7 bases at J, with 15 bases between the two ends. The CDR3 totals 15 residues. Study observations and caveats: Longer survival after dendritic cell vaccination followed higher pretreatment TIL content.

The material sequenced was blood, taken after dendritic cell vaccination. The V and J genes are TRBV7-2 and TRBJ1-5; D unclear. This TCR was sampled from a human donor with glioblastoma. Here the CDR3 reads CASSLYKGGEQPQHF. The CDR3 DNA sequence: TGTGCCAGCAGCTTATATAAGGGAGGTGAACAGCCCCAGCATTTT. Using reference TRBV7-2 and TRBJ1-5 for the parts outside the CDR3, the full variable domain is GAGVSQSPSNKVTEKGKDVELRCDPISGHTALYWYRQSLGQGLEFLIYFQGNSAPDKSGLPSDRFSAERTGGSVSTLTIQRTQQEDSAVYLCASSLYKGGEQPQHFGDGTRLSIL.